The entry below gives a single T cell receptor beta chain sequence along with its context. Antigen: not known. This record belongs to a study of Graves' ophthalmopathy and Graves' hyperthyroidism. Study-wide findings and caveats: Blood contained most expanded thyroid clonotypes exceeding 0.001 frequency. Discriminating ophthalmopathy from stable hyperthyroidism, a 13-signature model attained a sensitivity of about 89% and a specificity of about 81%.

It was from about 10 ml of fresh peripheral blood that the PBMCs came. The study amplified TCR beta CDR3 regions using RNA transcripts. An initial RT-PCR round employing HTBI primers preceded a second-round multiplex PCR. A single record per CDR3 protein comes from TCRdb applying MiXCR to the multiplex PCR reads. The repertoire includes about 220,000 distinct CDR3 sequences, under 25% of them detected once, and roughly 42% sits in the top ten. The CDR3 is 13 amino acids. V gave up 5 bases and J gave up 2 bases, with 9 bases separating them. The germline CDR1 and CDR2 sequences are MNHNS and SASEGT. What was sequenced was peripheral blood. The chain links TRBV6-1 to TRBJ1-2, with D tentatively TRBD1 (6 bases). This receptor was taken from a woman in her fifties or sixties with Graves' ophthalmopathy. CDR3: CASSRDKNYGYTF. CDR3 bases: TGTGCCAGCAGTCGGGACAAAAACTATGGCTACACCTTC.